Listed below are T cell receptor beta chains from one sample, sequenced in a study of CD8 T cells in ankylosing spondylitis. TCRdb redid the calling of the 5' RACE reads with MiXCR, one entry per CDR3 protein. This repertoire shows under 400,000 distinct CDR3 sequences, 9.5% to 13% found once; its top ten account for roughly 9.2%. Sequenced input: blood, either unsorted or a sorted T cell fraction (not recorded which). These receptors originate from a female donor with ankylosing spondylitis or in good health (not recorded which). The CDR3 runs from the conserved cysteine through the conserved F or W. D genes are given only for firm matches. The size entry is marked missing in some rows and otherwise reads once, few, many or a size class.

>.|TRBJ1-2|TRBD1|TRBV28
CATLFTGVEGYTF
TGTGCCACACTCTTCACAGGGGTGGAAGGCTACACCTTC
>.|TRBJ1-3|.|TRBV4-1
CASSRQGLTLSGNTIYF
TGCGCCAGCAGCCGGCAGGGCTTGACACTCTCTGGAAACACCATATATTTT
>many|TRBJ2-2|.|TRBV4-3
CASSQGGSGELFF
TGCGCCAGCAGCCAAGGCGGATCCGGGGAGCTGTTTTTT
>.|TRBJ2-7|TRBD2|TRBV20-1
CSALRRGSSYEQYF
TGCAGTGCTCTCCGGCGGGGGAGCTCCTACGAGCAGTACTTC
>many|TRBJ2-4|.|TRBV12-3/TRBV12-4
CASSIGGWTKNIQYF
TGTGCCAGCAGTATAGGGGGGTGGACCAAAAACATTCAGTACTTC
>.|TRBJ2-7|.|TRBV5-1
CASSLVGAGEQYF
TGCGCCAGCAGCTTGGTGGGGGCAGGCGAGCAGTACTTC
>many|TRBJ2-7|TRBD2|TRBV20-1
CSARTSLAGFGQYF
TGCAGTGCTAGGACCTCCTTAGCGGGTTTTGGGCAGTACTTC
>many|TRBJ1-1|.|TRBV5-1
CASSSGQEAFF
TGCGCCAGCAGCTCCGGACAAGAAGCTTTCTTT
>many|TRBJ2-7|.|TRBV20-1
CSANTGSYEQYF
TGCAGTGCTAACACCGGTTCCTACGAGCAGTACTTC
>few|TRBJ1-1|.|TRBV5-5
CASSPVLGRNTEAFF
TGTGCCAGCAGTCCAGTCTTAGGGAGGAACACTGAAGCTTTCTTT
>few|TRBJ2-2|.|TRBV5-1
CASSFNGVNTGELFF
TGCGCCAGCAGCTTCAACGGGGTGAACACCGGGGAGCTGTTTTTT
>many|TRBJ2-2|.|TRBV6-5
CASSYPQAGELFF
TGTGCCAGCAGTTACCCCCAGGCCGGGGAGCTGTTTTTT
>many|TRBJ1-2|.|TRBV20-1
CSARDRTREYGYTF
TGCAGTGCTAGAGACAGGACACGAGAATATGGCTACACCTTC
>.|TRBJ1-5|.|TRBV19
CASSIRGGVRDNNQPQHF
TGTGCCAGTAGTATCCGTGGAGGAGTCCGGGACAACAATCAGCCCCAGCATTTT